The 20 T cell receptor beta chains reported below all come from one sample, sequenced in a study of cytomegalovirus exposure and HLA in healthy donors. TCRdb keeps only in-frame clones here, not all; method: immunoSEQ multiplex PCR. The data contain over 200,000 clones, over 80% of them singletons. Sequenced: PBMCs. Every receptor here comes from a woman between 18 and 29 years old in good health and CMV-seronegative.

J is TRBJ2-7 and V is TRBV6-5, with 10 bases lining up with TRBD1. The ends lost 6 bases at V and 7 bases at J; junction bases unmatched: 9. The CDR3 covers 14 residues. Germline-derived CDR1 and CDR2 are MNHEY and SVGAGI. The CDR3 reads CASRGRQGAREQYF. CDR3 sequence (DNA): TGTGCCAGCAGGGGGAGACAGGGGGCGCGGGAGCAGTACTTC.

The V and J genes are TRBV11-2 and TRBJ2-5, with D possibly being TRBD2 (6 bases). Germline lookup yields CDR1 SGHAT and CDR2 FQNNGV. This CDR3 spans 13 amino acids. The V and J ends lost 5 bases and 5 bases respectively, with 12 bases between them. CDR3 nucleotides: TGTGCCAGCAGCCGGGGGTCTAAGGAGACCCAGTACTTC. Protein sequence: CASSRGSKETQYF. The variable domain in full, completed from reference TRBV11-2 and TRBJ2-5, reads EAGVAQSPRYKIIEKRQSVAFWCNPISGHATLYWYQQILGQGPKLLIQFQNNGVVDDSQLPKDRFSAERLKGVDSTLKIQPAKLEDSAVYLCASSRGSKETQYFGPGTRLLVL.

The rearrangement uses TRBV28 and TRBJ2-7; 9 nucleotides align to TRBD2. The V gene's germline CDR1 is MDHEN and CDR2 SYDVKM. After removal of 5 bases from V and 4 bases from J, the junction contained 9 bases not matched to a gene. The CDR3 length is 15 residues. CDR3 bases: TGTGCCAGCAGTCCTTCCGGGACTAGCAGTTACGAGCAGTACTTC. The encoded protein is CASSPSGTSSYEQYF.

In this sample, this clone turned up a few times. V usage is TRBV18 and J usage is TRBJ1-6; D may be TRBD1 (5 bases). Germline assignment: CDR1 KGHSH and CDR2 LQKENI. The CDR3 is made up of 16 amino acids. V was cut by 6 bases and J by 5 bases, with 17 bases left in between. The CDR3 DNA reads TGTGCCAGCTCCCCCTATGGGGGATTAAATAATTCACCCCTCCACTTT. Protein product: CASSPYGGLNNSPLHF.

There are a few counts of this clone. The rearrangement links TRBV9 to TRBJ1-1, with D possibly being TRBD1 (6 bases). The germline gives CDR1 SGDLS, CDR2 YYNGEE. This CDR3 has 13 amino acids. The germline V and J ends were trimmed by 4 bases and 3 bases, with 10 bases remaining between them. The CDR3 reads CASSNRVDTEAFF. The CDR3 DNA sequence: TGTGCCAGCAGCAACAGGGTCGACACTGAAGCTTTCTTT.

The chain uses TRBV5-4 and TRBJ2-7, with TRBD1 matching over 8 bases. Germline trimming cut 5 bases from V and 3 bases from J; bases unmatched to any gene: 10. This CDR3 has 15 amino acids. The germline gives CDR1 SGHNT, CDR2 YYREEE (reference sequence). In DNA form, the CDR3 reads TGTGCCAGCAGTTTCCCGGGACAGGCCGACTACGAGCAGTACTTC. Its protein is CASSFPGQADYEQYF.

The J gene is TRBJ2-2, the V gene TRBV6-4, with 9 bases matching TRBD1. Germline V gene lookup returns CDR1 MRHNA and CDR2 SNTAGT. V shed 6 bases and J 5 bases; nucleotides not matched to a gene: 4. This CDR3 contains 14 residues. The DNA of the CDR3 is TGTGCCAGCAGACGGACAGGGGAGACCGGGGAGCTGTTTTTT. Protein sequence: CASRRTGETGELFF.

The gene calls are TRBV9 and TRBJ1-6; D not certain. V was cut by 0 bases and J by 5 bases, with 3 bases left in between. The CDR3 has 13 amino acids. Germline CDR1 SGDLS, CDR2 YYNGEE. The CDR3 DNA reads as TGTGCCAGCAGCGTAGAAAATAATTCACCCCTCCACTTT. The encoded protein is CASSVENNSPLHF.

The chain joins TRBV5-1 to TRBJ2-3; D call uncertain. The CDR3 consists of 17 residues. Trimming took 2 bases from V and 2 from J, leaving 18 bases between them. Germline V CDR1 and CDR2: SGHRS, YFSETQ. CDR3 amino acids: CASSLGPRVSSTDTQYF. The CDR3 DNA reads as TGCGCCAGCAGCTTAGGACCCCGAGTTTCTTCCACAGATACGCAGTATTTT.

This clone was counted a few times. The germline gene is not matched at one end of the junction; a read error may be the cause. The gene calls are TRBV7-7 and TRBJ2-2, with a weak D call TRBD1 (5 bases). The CDR3 covers 14 residues. The germline V gene has CDR1 SSHAT and CDR2 FNYEAQ (reference sequence). The CDR3 DNA is TGTGCTAGCAGCCTCTGGACAAGCACCGGGGAGCTGTTTTTT. It specifies CASSLWTSTGELFF.

The rearrangement links TRBV6-1 to TRBJ2-5, with TRBD1 identical over 7 bases. Germline V CDR1 and CDR2: MNHNS, SASEGT. Losses at the gene ends were 7 bases for V and 6 bases for J; bases not matched to a gene: 11. The CDR3 has 14 residues. The CDR3 reads CASNPGQRGQTQYF. Here the CDR3 DNA reads TGTGCCAGCAACCCGGGACAGAGGGGGCAGACCCAGTACTTC.

The CDR3 DNA reads TGTGCCAGCAGCCTCCGACAGGGACGGGAAAAACTGTTTTTT. This codes for CASSLRQGREKLFF. The chain links TRBV5-8 to TRBJ1-4, with 7 bases aligning to TRBD1. Germline V gives CDR1 SGHTS, CDR2 YDEGEE. CDR3 length: 14 residues. With V trimmed by 4 bases and J by 8 bases, 8 bases remained unmatched.

The chain is built from TRBV30 and TRBJ2-1; 14 bases agree with TRBD2. With V trimmed by 2 bases and J by 8 bases, 5 bases remained unmatched. CDR3 length: 15 residues. In germline, CDR1 is GTSNPN, CDR2 SVGIG (reference sequence). DNA of the CDR3: TGTGCCTGGAGTCAGGGACTAGCGGGGGAGCATGAGCAGTTCTTC. Translated, it gives CAWSQGLAGEHEQFF.

V is TRBV6-1 and J is TRBJ2-7; 14 bases align to TRBD2. V was pared by 3 bases and J by 6 bases, with 10 bases of the junction left unmatched. The CDR3 totals 17 residues. Germline loops: CDR1 MNHNS, CDR2 SASEGT. As DNA, the CDR3 is TGTGCCAGCAGTGATGGGGGACTAGCGGGAGTATCCGGCGAGCAGTACTTC. Protein product: CASSDGGLAGVSGEQYF.

The V and J genes are TRBV29-1 and TRBJ2-3, with 9 bases fitting TRBD2. Trimming cost V 7 bases and J 2 bases; bases outside gene matches: 13. This CDR3 is built from 16 residues. Germline V gene data show CDR1 as SQVTM and CDR2 as ANQGSEA. The CDR3 DNA follows: TGCAGCGCCCAGGAGATAGCGGGGGCCATCACAGATACGCAGTATTTT. The encoded protein is CSAQEIAGAITDTQYF.

This clone was seen just once. This chain connects TRBV6-1 to TRBJ1-1; TRBD1 agrees at 7 bases. Per the germline V gene, CDR1 is MNHNS and CDR2 is SASEGT. Germline trimming cut 3 bases from V and 3 bases from J; bases unmatched to any gene: 7. The CDR3 is 15 residues long. The CDR3 is CASSDPGQTYTEAFF. As DNA, the CDR3 is TGTGCCAGCAGTGACCCGGGACAGACTTACACTGAAGCTTTCTTT.

V and J are TRBV19 and TRBJ1-5; no clear D gene. V was cut by 5 bases and J by 0 bases, with 8 bases left in between. The germline V gene has CDR1 LNHDA and CDR2 SQIVND (reference sequence). There are 14 residues in the CDR3. CDR3 protein: CASSSLLSNQPQHF. Here the CDR3 DNA reads TGTGCCAGTAGTTCTTTGCTTAGCAATCAGCCCCAGCATTTT.

The chain carries TRBV20-1 and TRBJ2-1; D is undetermined. Deletions cut 5 bases from V and 5 bases from J, with 4 bases between. This CDR3 has 10 residues. Looked up from germline, CDR1 is DFQATT and CDR2 is SNEGSKA (reference sequence). In DNA, the CDR3 is TGCAGTGCTGGGCACAATGAGCAGTTCTTC. It encodes CSAGHNEQFF.

The rearrangement links TRBV29-1 to TRBJ1-3; weak D call: TRBD1 (6 bases). The CDR3 has 16 residues. Germline CDR1 SQVTM, CDR2 ANQGSEA. V lost 4 bases to trimming and J lost 0 bases, with 16 bases between them. CDR3 sequence: CSVGRRDTSSGNTIYF. In DNA form, the CDR3 reads TGCAGCGTTGGCCGCCGGGACACCAGCTCTGGAAACACCATATATTTT.

The chain carries TRBV28 and TRBJ1-3; D perhaps matches TRBD1 (5 bases). Per the germline V gene, CDR1 is MDHEN and CDR2 is SYDVKM. This CDR3 spans 18 amino acids. With 1 base removed from V and 0 bases from J, the gap between germline ends came to 16 bases. The CDR3 DNA reads as TGTGCCAGCAGTTTATACCCGAGTGGGGGAAACTCTGGAAACACCATATATTTT. As protein: CASSLYPSGGNSGNTIYF.